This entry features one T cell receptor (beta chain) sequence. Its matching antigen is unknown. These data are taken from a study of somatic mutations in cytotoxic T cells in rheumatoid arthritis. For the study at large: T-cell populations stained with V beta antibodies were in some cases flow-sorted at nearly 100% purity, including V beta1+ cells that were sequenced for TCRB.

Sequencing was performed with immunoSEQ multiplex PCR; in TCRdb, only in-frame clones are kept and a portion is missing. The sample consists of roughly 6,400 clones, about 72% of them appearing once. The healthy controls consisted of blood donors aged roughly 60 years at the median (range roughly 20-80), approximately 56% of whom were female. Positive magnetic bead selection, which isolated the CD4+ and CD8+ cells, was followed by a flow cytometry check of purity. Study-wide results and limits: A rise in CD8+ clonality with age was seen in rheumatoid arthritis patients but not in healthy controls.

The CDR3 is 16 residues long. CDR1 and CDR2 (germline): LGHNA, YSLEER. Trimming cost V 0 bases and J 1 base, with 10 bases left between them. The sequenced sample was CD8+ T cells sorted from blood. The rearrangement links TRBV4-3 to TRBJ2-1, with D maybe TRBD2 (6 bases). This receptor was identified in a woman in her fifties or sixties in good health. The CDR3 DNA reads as TGCGCCAGCAGCCAAGATCCTGGGGGGTCCTACAATGAGCAGTTCTTC. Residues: CASSQDPGGSYNEQFF.